The present entry profiles one T cell receptor beta chain with its context. Its matching antigen is unknown. Investigators merged groups given second doses at roughly 4 or roughly 12 weeks. Here immunoSEQ multiplex PCR was the method, and the copy in TCRdb shows in-frame clones only, minus some. The sample gives more than 70,000 clones, 85% to 95% of which show up once; more than 25% is in the top ten. This specimen comes from a study of T cell responses to AZD1222 COVID-19 vaccine. In germline, CDR1 is MDHEN, CDR2 SYDVKM. Trimming stripped 3 bases from V and 8 bases from J, with 13 bases between. CDR3 length: 14 amino acids. Study-wide findings and caveats: Breadth and depth of Spike-specific TCRs rose after two AZD1222 doses.

The sequence came from an adult who received the AZD1222 COVID-19 vaccine. Here the sequenced sample was peripheral blood, taken 28 days after the second AZD1222 dose. The V and J genes are TRBV28 and TRBJ1-4, with D maybe TRBD1 (5 bases). CDR3 sequence (DNA): TGTGCCAGCAGTTTGCCAGGGAGTGGGGAAAAACTGTTTTTT. Its protein is CASSLPGSGEKLFF. Full variable domain (missing parts from reference TRBV28 and TRBJ1-4): DVKVTQSSRYLVKRTGEKVFLECVQDMDHENMFWYRQDPGLGLRLIYFSYDVKMKEKGDIPEGYSVSREKKERFSLILESASTNQTSMYLCASSLPGSGEKLFFGSGTQLSVL.